This is a list of T cell receptor beta chains from one sample in a study of T cells of healthy individuals. TCRdb re-called the 5' RACE reads with MiXCR, one entry per CDR3 protein. The sample carries 75,000 to 95,000 distinct CDR3 sequences, about 5% recorded once. The receptors derive from a female donor in good health. Each CDR3 is given with its conserved first and last residue. The D gene is left open where the match is weak. For some rows the clone size is stated as once, few or many, or as a class when expanded; others skip it.

v_gene,abundance,j_gene,d_gene,CDR3aa,CDR3nt
TRBV27,many,TRBJ2-7,TRBD2,CASRPGTSGKSYEQYF,TGTGCCAGCAGACCCGGGACTAGCGGGAAGTCCTACGAGCAGTACTTC
TRBV4-2,NA,TRBJ1-2,NA,CASSQAVRDWGIGYGYTF,TGTGCCAGCAGCCAAGCCGTACGGGACTGGGGAATTGGCTATGGCTACACCTTC
TRBV30,few,TRBJ2-7,TRBD2,CAWSVLRTSGRPGYEQYF,TGTGCCTGGAGTGTACTCCGAACTAGCGGGAGGCCCGGGTACGAGCAGTACTTC
TRBV20-1,many,TRBJ2-7,NA,CSARDPPGIGSYEQYF,TGCAGTGCTAGAGATCCGCCAGGGATAGGGTCCTACGAGCAGTACTTC
TRBV12-3/TRBV12-4,many,TRBJ1-5,NA,CASSPGTPQHF,TGTGCCAGCAGTCCTGGGACGCCCCAGCATTTT
TRBV2,many,TRBJ1-2,NA,CASRGGFYGYTF,TGTGCCAGCAGGGGTGGCTTCTATGGCTACACCTTC
TRBV30,many,TRBJ1-1,NA,CAWSSPGGWGLSDEAFF,TGTGCCTGGAGTAGTCCGGGGGGTTGGGGGCTCTCGGATGAAGCTTTCTTT
TRBV7-9,many,TRBJ2-1,NA,CASSYVSSYNEQFF,TGTGCCAGCAGCTACGTGAGCTCCTACAATGAGCAGTTCTTC
TRBV11-1,few,TRBJ2-7,TRBD2,CASSFGGVPYEQYF,TGTGCCAGCAGCTTCGGGGGGGTTCCCTACGAGCAGTACTTC
TRBV7-9,many,TRBJ2-7,TRBD2,CASSQSGRGSVGTVQYF,TGTGCCAGCAGCCAATCCGGGAGGGGATCTGTGGGAACGGTGCAGTACTTC
TRBV20-1,many,TRBJ2-1,NA,CSARRTYSYNEQFF,TGCAGTGCCAGGCGCACCTACTCCTACAATGAGCAGTTCTTC
TRBV5-1,few,TRBJ1-1,NA,CASSLDGLNTEAFF,TGCGCCAGCAGCTTGGACGGATTGAACACTGAAGCTTTCTTT
TRBV27,many,TRBJ2-5,TRBD2,CASSPGLAGHQETQYF,TGTGCCAGCAGTCCCGGACTAGCGGGGCACCAAGAGACCCAGTACTTC
TRBV6-6,few,TRBJ2-7,TRBD2,CASSHTPVKVAGPGEQYF,TGTGCCAGCAGCCATACCCCCGTAAAAGTAGCGGGACCGGGGGAGCAGTACTTC
TRBV6-2/TRBV6-3,NA,TRBJ2-1,TRBD2,CASSSRLAGTSGNNEQFF,TGTGCCAGCAGTTCGCGCCTAGCGGGAACATCGGGGAACAATGAGCAGTTCTTC
TRBV7-9,many,TRBJ2-1,TRBD1,CASSLGQGSYNEQFF,TGTGCCAGCAGCTTAGGACAGGGGTCCTACAATGAGCAGTTCTTC
TRBV10-3,NA,TRBJ2-2,TRBD2,CAISSAGVANTGELFF,TGTGCCATCTCCAGTGCGGGGGTTGCGAACACCGGGGAGCTGTTTTTT
TRBV13,many,TRBJ1-1,NA,CASSLLGRYTEAFF,TGTGCCAGCAGCTTATTGGGGCGATACACTGAAGCTTTCTTT
TRBV6-5,many,TRBJ2-1,NA,CASSLTESYNEQFF,TGTGCCAGCAGTTTGACAGAATCCTACAATGAGCAGTTCTTC
TRBV15,NA,TRBJ2-1,NA,CATRLDSYNEQFF,TGTGCCACCAGACTTGATTCCTACAATGAGCAGTTCTTC
TRBV6-2/TRBV6-3,few,TRBJ1-1,NA,CASSLQQEAFF,TGTGCCAGCAGTTTACAGCAAGAAGCTTTCTTT
TRBV27,many,TRBJ2-1,NA,CASSLPPDYNEQFF,TGTGCCAGCAGTTTACCGCCCGACTACAATGAGCAGTTCTTC
TRBV7-6,many,TRBJ2-7,NA,CASSLDTEQYF,TGTGCCAGCAGCTTAGATACGGAGCAGTACTTC
TRBV5-6,NA,TRBJ1-6,NA,CASSRGTVYNSPLHF,TGTGCCAGCAGCCGGGGGACCGTCTATAATTCACCCCTCCACTTT
TRBV5-8,many,TRBJ1-6,NA,CASSPTRSPLHF,TGTGCCAGCAGCCCAACTCGATCACCCCTCCACTTT
TRBV9,few,TRBJ2-5,NA,CASSPRGLGLETQYF,TGTGCCAGCAGCCCAAGAGGCCTAGGATTAGAGACCCAGTACTTC
TRBV4-1,many,TRBJ2-7,NA,CASSQGSLSPYEQYF,TGCGCCAGCAGCCAGGGGAGCCTATCTCCCTACGAGCAGTACTTC
TRBV5-6,NA,TRBJ2-1,TRBD2,CASSFIAGGPGEQFF,TGTGCCAGCAGCTTTATAGCGGGAGGGCCGGGCGAGCAGTTCTTC
TRBV20-1,many,TRBJ2-4,NA,CSARDRGSGGNIQYF,TGCAGTGCTAGAGATCGAGGTAGCGGCGGAAACATTCAGTACTTC
TRBV2,many,TRBJ1-1,NA,CASSGLMNTEAFF,TGTGCCAGCAGTGGCCTCATGAACACTGAAGCTTTCTTT
TRBV28,many,TRBJ1-2,NA,CASGGLDYGYTF,TGTGCCAGTGGGGGATTGGACTATGGCTACACCTTC
TRBV7-2,NA,TRBJ1-2,TRBD1,CASSPQQGADYGYTF,TGTGCCAGCAGCCCCCAGCAGGGGGCGGACTATGGCTACACCTTC
TRBV6-2/TRBV6-3,many,TRBJ2-3,NA,CASSRSGSADTQYF,TGTGCCAGCAGTCGCTCCGGAAGCGCAGATACGCAGTATTTT
TRBV30,NA,TRBJ2-2,NA,CAWSPPGRRGSGELFF,TGTGCCTGGAGCCCCCCCGGGCGGCGGGGCTCCGGGGAGCTGTTTTTT
TRBV5-1,NA,TRBJ1-1,NA,CASRRLYLGTEAFF,TGCGCCAGCCGCCGCCTCTACCTCGGAACTGAAGCTTTCTTT
TRBV6-2/TRBV6-3,many,TRBJ2-2,NA,CASSYRENTGELFF,TGTGCCAGCAGTTACCGGGAGAACACCGGGGAGCTGTTTTTT
TRBV5-1,NA,TRBJ1-6,NA,CASSLDNGLYNSPLHF,TGCGCCAGCAGCTTGGACAACGGACTGTATAATTCACCCCTCCACTTT
TRBV7-2,NA,TRBJ2-7,NA,CASSLGQPYEQYF,TGTGCCAGCAGCTTAGGGCAGCCCTACGAGCAGTACTTC
TRBV7-2,many,TRBJ2-3,TRBD1,CASSLASRGGANTQYF,TGTGCCAGCAGCTTAGCATCTAGAGGGGGCGCAAATACGCAGTATTTT
TRBV7-3,few,TRBJ2-6,NA,CASRDFGGGPLYSSGANVLTF,TGTGCCAGCAGGGACTTCGGAGGGGGTCCCCTATATAGCTCTGGGGCCAACGTCCTGACTTTC
TRBV12-3/TRBV12-4,many,TRBJ1-3,NA,CASSLNAGNTIYF,TGTGCCAGCAGCTTAAACGCTGGAAACACCATATATTTT
TRBV7-9,few,TRBJ1-1,NA,CASSNPQGIDTEAFF,TGTGCCAGCAGCAACCCTCAGGGGATTGACACTGAAGCTTTCTTT
TRBV12-3/TRBV12-4,many,TRBJ2-7,NA,CASSPLGYYEQYF,TGTGCCAGCAGTCCCCTGGGTTACTACGAGCAGTACTTC
TRBV9,many,TRBJ2-2,NA,CASSVVPGVDTGELFF,TGTGCCAGCAGCGTAGTACCGGGAGTTGACACCGGGGAGCTGTTTTTT
TRBV29-1,many,TRBJ1-3,NA,CSVRSGNTIYF,TGCAGCGTCCGCAGTGGAAACACCATATATTTT
TRBV5-1,many,TRBJ2-5,TRBD2,CASSSVPGGPLYF,TGCGCCAGCAGCTCGGTACCGGGAGGGCCCCTGTACTTC
TRBV7-9,few,TRBJ2-1,NA,CASSLAQENEQFF,TGTGCCAGCAGCTTAGCGCAGGAAAATGAGCAGTTCTTC
TRBV19,NA,TRBJ2-7,TRBD1,CASKIGTGNSYEQYF,TGTGCCAGTAAAATCGGGACAGGAAACTCCTACGAGCAGTACTTC